This T cell receptor (beta chain) is from a study of blood T cell repertoires in COVID-19. Study details: PBMCs, B-cell-depleted T cells, or T cells were the source of the cDNA or gDNA that made up the material.

This study enrolled people aged roughly 18 to 90 from about 24 US geographic areas. Self-reported history from a screening survey and questionnaire set each donor's cohort. Looked up from germline, CDR1 is SGHKS and CDR2 is YYEKEE (reference sequence). With V trimmed by 2 bases and J by 6 bases, 16 bases remained unmatched. The CDR3 sequence is 18 residues long. In the original processing: Reference gene primer amplification gave estimated nucleated cell counts. TCRdb's table, derived via immunoSEQ multiplex PCR, lists solely in-frame clones and lacks some. V and J calls and clone size are those listed in that table; D and trimming were worked out from the DNA. The sample includes roughly 400,000 clones, more than 85% of them seen just once.

The J gene is TRBJ2-7, the V gene TRBV5-5; the match to TRBD2 covers 11 bases. This TCR came from a middle-aged woman who had been exposed to COVID-19. Sequences were obtained from PBMCs or T cells enriched from blood (not recorded which). CDR3 DNA sequence: TGTGCCAGCAGCTTCTGGGCTAGCGGGGGGCACCCAAGAACCGAGCAGTACTTC. As protein: CASSFWASGGHPRTEQYF.